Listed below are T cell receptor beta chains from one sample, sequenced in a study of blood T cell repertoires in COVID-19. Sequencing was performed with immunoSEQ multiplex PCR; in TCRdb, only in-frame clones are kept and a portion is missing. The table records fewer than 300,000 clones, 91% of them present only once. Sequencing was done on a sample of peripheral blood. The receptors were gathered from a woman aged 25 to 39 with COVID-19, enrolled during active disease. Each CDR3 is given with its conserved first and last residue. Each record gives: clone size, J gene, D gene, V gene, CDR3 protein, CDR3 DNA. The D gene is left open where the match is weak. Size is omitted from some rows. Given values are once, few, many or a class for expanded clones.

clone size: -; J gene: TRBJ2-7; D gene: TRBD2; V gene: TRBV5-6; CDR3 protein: CASRPGLAGGWSSYEQYF; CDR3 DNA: TGTGCCAGCAGACCGGGACTAGCGGGAGGTTGGAGCTCCTACGAGCAGTACTTC
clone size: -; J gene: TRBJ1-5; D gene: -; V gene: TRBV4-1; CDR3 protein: CASSQDPTEGFLGNQPQHF; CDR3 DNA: TGCGCCAGCAGCCAAGATCCTACGGAGGGGTTTCTGGGCAATCAGCCCCAGCATTTT
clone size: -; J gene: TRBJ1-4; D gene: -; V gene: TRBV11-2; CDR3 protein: CASSIGQGGLNEKLFF; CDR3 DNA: TGTGCCAGCAGCATTGGGCAGGGCGGCCTTAATGAAAAACTGTTTTTT
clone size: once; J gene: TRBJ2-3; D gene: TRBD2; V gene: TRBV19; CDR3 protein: CASSTISTSGTDTQYF; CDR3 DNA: TGTGCCAGTAGTACTATTAGCACTAGCGGAACAGATACGCAGTATTTT
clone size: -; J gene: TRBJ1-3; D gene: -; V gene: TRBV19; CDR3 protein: CASSISVGNTIYF; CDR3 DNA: TGTGCCAGTAGTATCTCCGTTGGAAACACCATATATTTT
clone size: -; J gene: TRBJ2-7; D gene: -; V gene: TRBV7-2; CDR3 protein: CASSFGDSYEQYF; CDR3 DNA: TGTGCCAGCAGCTTCGGCGACAGCTACGAGCAGTACTTC
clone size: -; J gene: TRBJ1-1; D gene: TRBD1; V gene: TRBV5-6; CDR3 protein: CASTPTGGRITEAFF; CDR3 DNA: TGTGCCAGCACGCCGACAGGGGGAAGGATCACTGAAGCTTTCTTT
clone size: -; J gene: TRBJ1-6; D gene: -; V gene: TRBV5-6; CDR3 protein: CASSFLNSPLHF; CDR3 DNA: TGTGCCAGCAGCTTCCTAAATTCACCCCTCCACTTT
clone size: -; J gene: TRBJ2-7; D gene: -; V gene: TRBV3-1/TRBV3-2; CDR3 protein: CASSQGRRVFPYEQYF; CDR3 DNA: TGTGCCAGCAGCCAAGGAAGGCGGGTATTTCCCTACGAGCAGTACTTC
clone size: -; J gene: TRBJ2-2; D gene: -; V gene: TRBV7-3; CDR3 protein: CASSTQTGGTGELFF; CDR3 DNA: TGTGCCAGCAGCACCCAGACAGGTGGGACCGGGGAGCTGTTTTTT
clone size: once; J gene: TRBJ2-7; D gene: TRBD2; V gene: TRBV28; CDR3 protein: CASRGHGAGSYEQYF; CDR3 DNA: TGTGCCAGCAGGGGGCATGGAGCGGGATCCTACGAGCAGTACTTC
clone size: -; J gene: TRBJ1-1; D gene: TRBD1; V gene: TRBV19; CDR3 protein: CASSSQGTEAFF; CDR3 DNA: TGTGCCAGTAGTTCACAGGGGACTGAAGCTTTCTTT
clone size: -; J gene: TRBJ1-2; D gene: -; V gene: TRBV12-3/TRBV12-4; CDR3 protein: CASSLDISYGYTF; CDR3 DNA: TGTGCCAGCAGTTTAGATATCAGCTATGGCTACACCTTC
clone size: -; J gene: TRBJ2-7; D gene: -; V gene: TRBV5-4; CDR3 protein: CASSLRGYYEQYF; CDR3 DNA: TGTGCCAGCAGCTTGAGAGGGTATTACGAGCAGTACTTC
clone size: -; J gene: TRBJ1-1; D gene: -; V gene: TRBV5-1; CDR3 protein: CASSFGHPTEAFF; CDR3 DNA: TGCGCCAGCAGCTTTGGACACCCCACTGAAGCTTTCTTT
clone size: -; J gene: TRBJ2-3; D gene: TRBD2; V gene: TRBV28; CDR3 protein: CASSSLAGASTDTQYF; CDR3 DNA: TGTGCCAGCAGTTCACTAGCGGGGGCTAGCACAGATACGCAGTATTTT
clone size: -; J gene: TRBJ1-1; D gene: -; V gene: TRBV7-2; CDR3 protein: CASSLTASNTEAFF; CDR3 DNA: TGTGCCAGCAGCTTGACAGCTTCGAACACTGAAGCTTTCTTT
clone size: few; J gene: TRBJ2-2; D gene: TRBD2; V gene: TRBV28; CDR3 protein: CASISPGGRPYTGELFF; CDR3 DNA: TGTGCCAGCATTTCCCCTGGCGGGAGGCCGTACACCGGGGAGCTGTTTTTT
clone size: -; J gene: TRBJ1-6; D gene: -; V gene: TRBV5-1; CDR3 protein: CASSFGAANSPLHF; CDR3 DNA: TGCGCCAGCAGCTTTGGGGCGGCGAATTCACCCCTCCACTTT
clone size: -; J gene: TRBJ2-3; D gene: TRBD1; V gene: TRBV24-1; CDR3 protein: CATSDHQTGTGGADTQYF; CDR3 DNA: TGTGCCACCAGTGACCACCAAACCGGGACAGGGGGCGCGGATACGCAGTATTTT
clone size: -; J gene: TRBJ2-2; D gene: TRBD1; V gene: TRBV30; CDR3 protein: CAWTTGGEVTGELFF; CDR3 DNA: TGTGCCTGGACGACAGGGGGCGAAGTCACCGGGGAGCTGTTTTTT
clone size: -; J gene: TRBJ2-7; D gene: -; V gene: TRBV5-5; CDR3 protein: CASSFGSNAYEQYF; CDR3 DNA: TGTGCCAGCAGCTTTGGCAGTAATGCCTACGAGCAGTACTTC
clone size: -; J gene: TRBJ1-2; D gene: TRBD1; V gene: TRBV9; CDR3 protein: CASSPEDRVGYTF; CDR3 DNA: TGTGCCAGCAGCCCTGAGGACAGGGTTGGCTACACCTTC
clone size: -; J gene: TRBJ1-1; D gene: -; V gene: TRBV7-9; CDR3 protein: CASSLASEVPEAFF; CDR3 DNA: TGTGCCAGCAGCTTAGCGTCAGAGGTCCCTGAAGCTTTCTTT
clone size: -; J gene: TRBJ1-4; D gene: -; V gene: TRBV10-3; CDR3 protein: CAISEVRRGSANEKLFF; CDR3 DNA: TGTGCCATCAGTGAGGTCCGAAGGGGTTCGGCTAATGAAAAACTGTTTTTT
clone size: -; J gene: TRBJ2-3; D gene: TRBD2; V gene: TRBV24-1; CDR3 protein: CATSDIPSGRPFTDTQYF; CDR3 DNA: TGTGCCACCAGTGACATCCCTAGCGGGAGGCCTTTCACAGATACGCAGTATTTT